A single sample is the source of the 31 T cell receptor beta chains below, sequenced in a study of regulatory T cells in long-lasting Graves disease. Investigators prepared the TCR beta libraries by applying iRepertoire HTBI primers and Arm-PCR of CDR3 regions. MiXCR was run by TCRdb on the multiplex PCR reads, yielding one entry per CDR3 protein. Of around 470,000 distinct CDR3 sequences in the sample, around 15% were seen once. Time point of the sample: newly diagnosed GD, antithyroid drugs for less than 3 months. PBMC RNA served as the TCR library source. These same records also appear under a second study, on T cells in Graves' hyperthyroidism and ophthalmopathy.

Sequencing was performed on peripheral blood mononuclear cells (PBMCs), taken at new diagnosis, from a patient treated with antithyroid drugs. These receptors originate from a woman aged 45 to 65 with Graves disease.

The sample holds many counts of this clonotype. In nucleotides, the CDR3 is TGTGCCAGCAGTTGGGGACAGCGACCCTCCAATGAGCAGTTCTTC. The encoded protein is CASSWGQRPSNEQFF. The chain employs TRBV6-5 and TRBJ2-1, with 7 nucleotides matching TRBD1. Germline V lookup: CDR1 MNHEY, CDR2 SVGAGI. The V gene end was trimmed by 4 bases and the J gene end by 6 bases; junction bases not matched to a gene: 9. The CDR3 is 15 residues long.

The sample holds many counts of this clonotype. V usage is TRBV20-1 and J usage is TRBJ2-7; D not certain. This CDR3 is built from 12 residues. Germline CDR1 reads DFQATT; CDR2 reads SNEGSKA (reference sequence). V dropped 3 bases and J dropped 2 bases, with 8 bases sitting between them. CDR3 DNA: TGCAGTGCTAGCAGGCGGACCTACGAGCAGTACTTC. Protein: CSASRRTYEQYF.

The chain has TRBV9 and TRBJ1-2, with 7 bases fitting TRBD1. The CDR3 spans 14 residues. V dropped 3 bases and J dropped 3; count of bases not matched to a gene: 5. Per germline, CDR1 SGDLS and CDR2 YYNGEE. CDR3 coding DNA: TGTGCCAGCAGCGCGAGCAGGGGGGACTATGGCTACACCTTC. Translating gives CASSASRGDYGYTF. Combining the CDR3 with reference TRBV9 and TRBJ1-2 gives the whole variable domain DSGVTQTPKHLITATGQRVTLRCSPRSGDLSVYWYQQSLDQGLQFLIQYYNGEERAKGNILERFSAQQFPDLHSELNLSSLELGDSALYFCASSASRGDYGYTFGSGTRLTVV.

The rearrangement joins TRBV30 to TRBJ2-1, with 9 nucleotides matching TRBD2. The V segment lost 4 bases and the J segment 6 bases; nucleotides outside the gene matches: 25. Germline V lookup: CDR1 GTSNPN, CDR2 SVGIG (reference sequence). The CDR3 runs 20 residues. The CDR3 coding sequence is TGTGCCTGGACCGATTGGGTACCAGCTGACCCTGGCGGGAGGGCCAATGAGCAGTTCTTC. Its protein product is CAWTDWVPADPGGRANEQFF.

The chain has TRBV18 and TRBJ2-1; 14 bases map to TRBD2. The germline V gene has CDR1 KGHSH and CDR2 LQKENI. CDR3 length: 17 amino acids. The ends lost 0 bases at V and 9 bases at J; junction bases unmatched: 7. Here the CDR3 reads CASSPPTSGRGSGEQFF. Here the CDR3 DNA reads TGTGCCAGCTCACCACCGACTAGCGGGAGGGGGTCAGGTGAGCAGTTCTTC.

This clonotype was detected ten times or more. This chain joins TRBV11-2 and TRBJ2-7; 9 bases line up with TRBD1. The germline V gene encodes CDR1 SGHAT and CDR2 FQNNGV. This CDR3 spans 14 amino acids. V lost 4 bases to trimming and J lost 5 bases; unmatched junction nucleotides: 6. The CDR3 nucleotides are TGTGCCAGCAGCTCGGGACAGGGTCACAACGAGCAGTACTTC. Protein product: CASSSGQGHNEQYF.

This clonotype occurred many times. The rearrangement uses TRBV3-1 and TRBJ2-1, with a possible D match to TRBD2 (5 bases). V was pared by 1 base and J by 9 bases, with 10 bases between. CDR1 and CDR2 from the germline V gene are LGHDT and YNNKEL (reference sequence). CDR3 size: 13 residues. CDR3 sequence: CASSQVLEVEQFF. The CDR3 DNA reads as TGTGCCAGCAGCCAAGTCTTGGAGGTTGAGCAGTTCTTC.

This clonotype was seen ten or more times. The chain is built from TRBV7-3 and TRBJ2-1, with 7 bases fitting TRBD2. Germline V lookup: CDR1 SGHTA, CDR2 FQGTGA. The V and J ends lost 4 bases and 3 bases, in that order; junction bases with no gene match: 9. This CDR3 is 16 amino acids long. This CDR3 reads CASSSRAGDSYNEQFF. CDR3 DNA: TGTGCCAGCAGCTCTCGGGCGGGAGATAGCTACAATGAGCAGTTCTTC.

The chain carries TRBV7-8 and TRBJ2-5; tentatively, D is TRBD2 (5 bases). CDR3 length equals 14 residues. In germline, CDR1 is SGHVS, CDR2 FQNEAQ. V was trimmed by 3 bases and J by 6 bases, leaving 14 bases between them. CDR3 bases: TGTGCCAGCAGCTTTAGCGCTAGTATTAAGACCCAGTACTTC. Protein sequence: CASSFSASIKTQYF.

This clonotype was seen only a few times. The gene calls are TRBV10-3 and TRBJ1-3; D possibly corresponds to TRBD1 (6 bases). The germline V gene has CDR1 ENHRY and CDR2 SYGVKD. The CDR3 runs to 14 residues. Trimming removed 6 bases from V and 4 bases from J, with 13 bases in between. CDR3: CAIREGGQGNTIYF. For the CDR3, the DNA is TGTGCCATCAGAGAAGGGGGACAAGGAAACACCATATATTTT.

This clonotype was observed at least ten times. The V gene is TRBV28, the J gene TRBJ2-5, with TRBD2 matching over 11 bases. The V and J ends lost 6 bases and 5 bases, in that order; junction bases with no gene match: 11. The CDR3 runs to 16 residues. Germline CDR1 is MDHEN and CDR2 is SYDVKM. The CDR3 sequence is CASRFYRLAGSETQYF. The CDR3 region has the DNA TGTGCCAGCAGATTCTATAGACTAGCGGGGTCGGAGACCCAGTACTTC.

This clonotype appeared many times. The V gene is TRBV18, the J gene TRBJ1-1; maybe TRBD1 (5 bases). Germline V CDR1 and CDR2: KGHSH, LQKENI. The CDR3 spans 13 residues. The V gene lost 8 bases and the J gene lost 5 bases, with 15 bases spanning the gap. The CDR3 sequence: CASPLDGGTEAFF. CDR3 DNA sequence: TGTGCCAGCCCCCTCGACGGGGGGACTGAAGCTTTCTTT.

This clonotype was detected ten times or more. The chain links TRBV7-3 to TRBJ2-1; TRBD1 matches 7 bases. The CDR3 length is 14 residues. Germline CDR1 reads SGHTA; CDR2 reads FQGTGA. V gave up 8 bases and J gave up 3 bases; unmatched junction bases: 7. In DNA, the CDR3 is TGTGCCAGCGGAACCGGGACAGTCTACAATGAGCAGTTCTTC. Translation gives CASGTGTVYNEQFF.

This clonotype was seen at least ten times. The genes are TRBV27 and TRBJ2-2; 10 bases fit TRBD2. Germline CDR1 MNHEY, CDR2 SMNVEV (reference sequence). The CDR3 runs to 14 residues. V was pared by 6 bases and J by 6 bases, with 4 bases of the junction left unmatched. CDR3 loop: CASSTSGIAGELFF. The CDR3, as DNA: TGTGCCAGCAGCACTAGCGGGATCGCCGGGGAGCTGTTTTTT.

This clonotype was detected many times. The rearrangement uses TRBV27 and TRBJ2-7; 16 nucleotides agree with TRBD2. Looked up from germline, CDR1 is MNHEY and CDR2 is SMNVEV (reference sequence). V trimming: 6 bases; J trimming: 1 base; junction bases outside the gene matches: 3. CDR3 length: 16 amino acids. This CDR3 is CASSLGLAGGSYEQYF. In nucleotides, the CDR3 is TGTGCCAGCAGCTTGGGACTAGCGGGAGGGTCCTACGAGCAGTACTTC.

This clonotype came up many times. V and J are TRBV28 and TRBJ2-7; D remains ambiguous. Trimming took off 4 bases at V and 4 bases at J, with 14 bases between the two ends. This CDR3 has 14 residues. Looked up from germline, CDR1 is MDHEN and CDR2 is SYDVKM. The CDR3 bases are TGTGCCAGCAGTTCCCCATCTCTTACTTACGAGCAGTACTTC. Translating it yields CASSSPSLTYEQYF.

Details on this clonotype: At one end, the junction sequence differs from germline, possibly due to a read error. The chain links TRBV19 to TRBJ2-5; D not resolved. In germline, CDR1 is LNHDA, CDR2 SQIVND (reference sequence). The CDR3 has 13 residues. The CDR3 here is CASSIRPQGTQYF. CDR3 coding DNA: TGTGCCAGTAGTATACGCCCACAAGGGACCCAGTACTTC.

This clonotype was detected ten times or more. This chain connects TRBV7-2 to TRBJ2-5, with D perhaps matching TRBD2 (5 bases). The CDR3 is 13 amino acids. CDR1 is SGHTA and CDR2 is FQGNSA in the germline V gene. Trimming pared 5 bases from V and 4 bases from J, leaving 11 bases between. The CDR3 sequence: CASSVPGLETQYF. The CDR3 nucleotides are TGTGCCAGCAGCGTACCGGGATTAGAGACCCAGTACTTC.

At least ten counts were recorded for this clonotype. The chain couples TRBV27 to TRBJ2-7, with a weak D call TRBD1 (5 bases). In germline, CDR1 is MNHEY, CDR2 SMNVEV (reference sequence). The CDR3 contains 16 residues. Trimming took off 4 bases at V and 4 bases at J, with 20 bases between the two ends. CDR3 nucleotides: TGTGCCAGCAGTTCCCTCCGACAGATTCTCTCTTACGAGCAGTACTTC. It encodes CASSSLRQILSYEQYF.

Ten or more counts support this clonotype. V gene TRBV6-1 combines with J gene TRBJ2-3; 10 bases are shared with TRBD2. This CDR3 comprises 18 residues. J was trimmed by 1 base and V by 8 bases; bases with no gene match: 15. Per germline, CDR1 MNHNS and CDR2 SASEGT. The CDR3 DNA follows: TGTGCCAGCTCGGGCTCTAGCGGGAGTTGGGCAGGCACAGATACGCAGTATTTT. Its translation: CASSGSSGSWAGTDTQYF.

At least ten counts were recorded for this clonotype. This sequence joins TRBV5-1 and TRBJ1-2, with 8 bases lining up with TRBD1. The CDR3 totals 13 residues. From germline, CDR1 is SGHRS and CDR2 YFSETQ. The V segment lost 4 bases and the J segment 11 bases; nucleotides outside the gene matches: 10. Here the CDR3 DNA reads TGCGCCAGCAGCCGGATGGACAGGGAGGGGTACACCTTC. Protein sequence: CASSRMDREGYTF.

This clonotype was seen ten or more times. The chain uses TRBV28 and TRBJ2-1, with D hard to call. Germline V gene data show CDR1 as MDHEN and CDR2 as SYDVKM. The CDR3 loop spans 15 amino acids. Trimming stripped 5 bases from V and 3 bases from J, with 14 bases between. The DNA of the CDR3 is TGTGCCAGCAGTAAACCAGGTTTGGGCTACAATGAGCAGTTCTTC. Translated: CASSKPGLGYNEQFF.

Note on this clonotype: The missing conserved phenylalanine or tryptophan at the end of this CDR3 makes a read error likely. The rearrangement links TRBV5-1 to TRBJ2-3; TRBD2 agrees at 12 bases. The germline V gene encodes CDR1 SGHRS and CDR2 YFSETQ. The CDR3 sequence is 15 residues long. The CDR3 loop is CASSWTSGITDTQYL. Written as DNA, the CDR3 is TGTGCCAGCAGCTGGACTAGCGGGATCACAGATACGCAGTATTTG.

This clonotype was counted at least ten times. The chain joins TRBV10-3 to TRBJ2-1; 8 bases align to TRBD2. V dropped 7 bases and J dropped 0; count of bases not matched to a gene: 2. The CDR3 totals 14 residues. Germline assignment: CDR1 ENHRY and CDR2 SYGVKD. CDR3 sequence reads: CAITTSGSYNEQFF. CDR3 in DNA: TGTGCCATCACCACTAGCGGCTCCTACAATGAGCAGTTCTTC.

This clonotype was recorded many times. The rearrangement links TRBV10-3 to TRBJ1-1; D remains ambiguous. CDR1 ENHRY and CDR2 SYGVKD come from the germline V gene. The CDR3 runs 13 residues. Trimming shortened V by 5 bases and J by 7 bases, and 14 bases separated the two germline ends. CDR3 amino acids: CAISHAGLGEAFF. CDR3 nucleotide sequence: TGTGCCATCAGTCACGCGGGTCTGGGTGAAGCTTTCTTT.

In its sample, this clonotype was seen many times. CDR3 nucleotides: TGTGCCAGCAAACCCGAGCGGACACTCTACAATGAGCAGTTCTTC. Encoded protein: CASKPERTLYNEQFF. The V call is TRBV27, the J call TRBJ2-1, with D perhaps TRBD1 or TRBD2 (5 bases each). Trimming stripped 7 bases from V and 3 bases from J, with 16 bases between. Germline loops: CDR1 MNHEY, CDR2 SMNVEV (reference sequence). The CDR3 consists of 15 residues.

This clonotype was picked up many times. The J gene is TRBJ2-5, the V gene TRBV28; weak D call: TRBD1 (5 bases). CDR3 length: 13 amino acids. Germline assignment: CDR1 MDHEN and CDR2 SYDVKM. The V end was cut by 6 bases, the J end by 1 base, with 9 bases between. The CDR3 spells CASRLQGQETQYF. CDR3 DNA sequence: TGTGCCAGCAGATTGCAGGGCCAAGAGACCCAGTACTTC.

This clonotype was recorded at least ten times. V and J are TRBV7-2 and TRBJ2-4, with D unresolved. V lost 10 bases and J lost 7, with 17 bases in between. The CDR3 has 13 amino acids. Germline V lookup: CDR1 SGHTA, CDR2 FQGNSA. CDR3 nucleotide sequence: TGTGCCAACCGGGCGCCGCCGAGGAACATTCAGTACTTC. It specifies CANRAPPRNIQYF.

This clonotype was observed many times. This rearrangement joins TRBV11-2 to TRBJ2-1; the match to TRBD1 covers 8 bases. V dropped 2 bases and J dropped 4; count of bases not matched to a gene: 4. CDR3 length: 15 amino acids. The germline gives CDR1 SGHAT, CDR2 FQNNGV. The CDR3 sequence: CASSLMTGVYNEQFF. The CDR3 nucleotides read TGTGCCAGCAGCTTAATGACAGGGGTTTACAATGAGCAGTTCTTC. Supplemented by reference TRBV11-2 and TRBJ2-1, the full variable domain reads EAGVAQSPRYKIIEKRQSVAFWCNPISGHATLYWYQQILGQGPKLLIQFQNNGVVDDSQLPKDRFSAERLKGVDSTLKIQPAKLEDSAVYLCASSLMTGVYNEQFFGPGTRLTVL.

The sample holds a few counts of this clonotype. The chain has TRBV7-3 and TRBJ2-2, with D possibly called TRBD1 or TRBD2 (5 bases each). V dropped 2 bases and J dropped 3 bases, with 10 bases sitting between them. The CDR3 totals 15 residues. Looked up from germline, CDR1 is SGHTA and CDR2 is FQGTGA. CDR3 in amino acids: CASSLEGRYTGELFF. The CDR3 DNA follows: TGTGCCAGCAGCTTAGAGGGGCGGTACACCGGGGAGCTGTTTTTT.

CDR3 loop: CASSQFLAGANVLTF. The CDR3 DNA sequence: TGTGCCAGCAGCCAATTTCTGGCTGGGGCCAACGTCCTGACTTTC. J is TRBJ2-6 and V is TRBV3-1; no clear D. The CDR3 runs 15 residues. CDR1 and CDR2 from the germline V gene are LGHDT and YNNKEL (reference sequence). The V end lost 2 bases, the J end lost 2 bases, and 7 bases lay between the germline ends.